These T cell receptor beta chains were read from a single sample in a study of cytomegalovirus exposure and HLA in healthy donors. Libraries were prepared by immunoSEQ multiplex PCR; TCRdb keeps only in-frame clonotypes and omits some of them. Of under 35,000 clones detected, about 60% appear once; the ten largest clones hold roughly two fifths. The sequenced sample consisted of PBMCs. These receptors all stem from a male donor in good health and CMV-seropositive. CDR3s include the opening cysteine and the closing phenylalanine or tryptophan. Each record gives: clone size, D gene, V gene, J gene, CDR3 DNA, CDR3 protein. D genes are given only for firm matches. Rows may omit the clone size; those that give it use once, few, many or a size class.

abundance: NA; d_gene: NA; v_gene: TRBV6-5; j_gene: TRBJ2-7; CDR3nt: TGTGCCAGTTTGAGGCGAGGGGGTCCCTACGAGCAGTACTTC; CDR3aa: CASLRRGGPYEQYF
abundance: NA; d_gene: NA; v_gene: TRBV15; j_gene: TRBJ2-3; CDR3nt: TGTGCCACCAGCAGAGATCAGGATACGCAGTATTTT; CDR3aa: CATSRDQDTQYF
abundance: NA; d_gene: TRBD1; v_gene: TRBV6-5; j_gene: TRBJ1-2; CDR3nt: TGTGCCAGCACCCCCGGGACAGGGATTGGCTACACCTTC; CDR3aa: CASTPGTGIGYTF
abundance: few; d_gene: TRBD1; v_gene: TRBV7-6; j_gene: TRBJ2-5; CDR3nt: TGTGCCAGCAGCTTAGTGGCAGGGGGAGAGACCCAGTACTTC; CDR3aa: CASSLVAGGETQYF
abundance: NA; d_gene: TRBD2; v_gene: TRBV18; j_gene: TRBJ2-2; CDR3nt: TGTGCCAGCTCCCAAACTAGCGTGGACACCGGGGAGCTGTTTTTT; CDR3aa: CASSQTSVDTGELFF
abundance: NA; d_gene: TRBD1; v_gene: TRBV4-1; j_gene: TRBJ2-7; CDR3nt: TGCGCCAGCAGCAGGGACAGAGCCTACGAGCAGTACTTC; CDR3aa: CASSRDRAYEQYF
abundance: NA; d_gene: NA; v_gene: TRBV2; j_gene: TRBJ1-2; CDR3nt: TGTGCCAGCAGTGAAGCGCGTGACGTACGGAGCTATGGCTACACCTTC; CDR3aa: CASSEARDVRSYGYTF
abundance: NA; d_gene: NA; v_gene: TRBV30; j_gene: TRBJ1-5; CDR3nt: TGTGCCTGGAGCGTCAGGAGCAATCAGCCCCAGCATTTT; CDR3aa: CAWSVRSNQPQHF
abundance: NA; d_gene: NA; v_gene: TRBV9; j_gene: TRBJ1-1; CDR3nt: TGTGCCAGCAGCGTAACAGACGGGATCAACACTGAAGCTTTCTTT; CDR3aa: CASSVTDGINTEAFF
abundance: few; d_gene: TRBD2; v_gene: TRBV5-1; j_gene: TRBJ2-7; CDR3nt: TGCGCCAGCAGCTTGGTTTCAGGGACTAGCGGACACGAGCAGTACTTC; CDR3aa: CASSLVSGTSGHEQYF
abundance: NA; d_gene: TRBD1; v_gene: TRBV7-3; j_gene: TRBJ2-3; CDR3nt: TGTGCCAGCAGCTTAACCAGGGGGCGCATAGATACGCAGTATTTT; CDR3aa: CASSLTRGRIDTQYF
abundance: NA; d_gene: TRBD1; v_gene: TRBV7-2; j_gene: TRBJ1-2; CDR3nt: TGTGCCAGCAGCCCCCGACAGGGTAGCTATGGCTACACCTTC; CDR3aa: CASSPRQGSYGYTF
abundance: NA; d_gene: TRBD1; v_gene: TRBV30; j_gene: TRBJ2-7; CDR3nt: TGTGCCTGGAGGACAGGGGCCTACGAGCAGTACTTC; CDR3aa: CAWRTGAYEQYF
abundance: NA; d_gene: TRBD1; v_gene: TRBV19; j_gene: TRBJ1-1; CDR3nt: TGTGCCAGTAGTATGGACAGGGTCTTAGGCACTGAAGCTTTCTTT; CDR3aa: CASSMDRVLGTEAFF
abundance: once; d_gene: NA; v_gene: TRBV18; j_gene: TRBJ1-2; CDR3nt: TGTGCCAGCTCACCACCGGATCAGGCTAACTATGGCTACACCTTC; CDR3aa: CASSPPDQANYGYTF
abundance: few; d_gene: NA; v_gene: TRBV5-1; j_gene: TRBJ2-7; CDR3nt: TGCGCCAGCAGCTTGGTGGTCAGTCCCTACGAGCAGTACTTC; CDR3aa: CASSLVVSPYEQYF
abundance: NA; d_gene: NA; v_gene: TRBV5-8; j_gene: TRBJ1-1; CDR3nt: TGTGCCAGCAGCCCTGAACGGTCCAACACTGAAGCTTTCTTT; CDR3aa: CASSPERSNTEAFF
abundance: few; d_gene: TRBD2; v_gene: TRBV10-3; j_gene: TRBJ2-3; CDR3nt: TGTGCCATCAGTACCGGGACTAGCGGGAGGACCACAGATACGCAGTATTTT; CDR3aa: CAISTGTSGRTTDTQYF
abundance: few; d_gene: NA; v_gene: TRBV11-2; j_gene: TRBJ1-5; CDR3nt: TGTGCCAGCAGCTTAGATTATAGCAGGGCCCATCAGCCCCAGCATTTT; CDR3aa: CASSLDYSRAHQPQHF
abundance: NA; d_gene: NA; v_gene: TRBV6-5; j_gene: TRBJ1-3; CDR3nt: TGTGCCAGCAGTTACTACAGCTCTGGAAACACCATATATTTT; CDR3aa: CASSYYSSGNTIYF
abundance: few; d_gene: NA; v_gene: TRBV18; j_gene: TRBJ1-4; CDR3nt: TGTGCCAGCTCACGGTCGGGTCCTAATGAAAAACTGTTTTTT; CDR3aa: CASSRSGPNEKLFF
abundance: few; d_gene: TRBD1; v_gene: TRBV6-1; j_gene: TRBJ1-4; CDR3nt: TGTGCCAGCACTCCACAGGGGGTTCACGAAAAACTGTTTTTT; CDR3aa: CASTPQGVHEKLFF
abundance: NA; d_gene: NA; v_gene: TRBV28; j_gene: TRBJ1-2; CDR3nt: TGTGCCAGCAGTTTGGGGCAGTCTAACTATGGCTACACCTTC; CDR3aa: CASSLGQSNYGYTF
abundance: few; d_gene: TRBD2; v_gene: TRBV6-4; j_gene: TRBJ2-3; CDR3nt: TGTGCCAGCAGTCCCGGGACTAGTGGCCCAGATACGCAGTATTTT; CDR3aa: CASSPGTSGPDTQYF
abundance: NA; d_gene: TRBD2; v_gene: TRBV7-2; j_gene: TRBJ2-7; CDR3nt: TGTGCCAGCAGCTCCGCTAGCGGGGTCTACGAGCAGTACTTC; CDR3aa: CASSSASGVYEQYF
abundance: NA; d_gene: NA; v_gene: TRBV27; j_gene: TRBJ1-1; CDR3nt: TGTGCCAGCAGTTCCACGGACAGTACCTCTGAAGCTTTCTTT; CDR3aa: CASSSTDSTSEAFF
abundance: NA; d_gene: NA; v_gene: TRBV6-5; j_gene: TRBJ1-6; CDR3nt: TGTGCCAGCAGCCTACTAAGGGGGAATTCACCCCTCCACTTT; CDR3aa: CASSLLRGNSPLHF
abundance: NA; d_gene: NA; v_gene: TRBV5-1; j_gene: TRBJ1-1; CDR3nt: TGCGCCAGCAGCCTTAACGCGGGGGCGCTTGGCACTGAAGCTTTCTTT; CDR3aa: CASSLNAGALGTEAFF
abundance: NA; d_gene: NA; v_gene: TRBV7-9; j_gene: TRBJ2-7; CDR3nt: TGTGCCAGCAGCTTAGTCGGGTGGGAGCAGTACTTC; CDR3aa: CASSLVGWEQYF
abundance: NA; d_gene: NA; v_gene: TRBV30; j_gene: TRBJ2-2; CDR3nt: TGTGCCTGGAGTGTACGACTGAGGGGGGAGCTGTTTTTT; CDR3aa: CAWSVRLRGELFF
abundance: NA; d_gene: NA; v_gene: TRBV9; j_gene: TRBJ1-1; CDR3nt: TGTGCCAGCAGTCGCTACTGGACTCTTATGAACACTGAAGCTTTCTTT; CDR3aa: CASSRYWTLMNTEAFF
abundance: NA; d_gene: NA; v_gene: TRBV7-2; j_gene: TRBJ1-5; CDR3nt: TGTGCCAGCACCGGAATGGGGGGAATAAATCAGCCCCAGCATTTT; CDR3aa: CASTGMGGINQPQHF
abundance: once; d_gene: TRBD2; v_gene: TRBV4-2; j_gene: TRBJ2-1; CDR3nt: TGTGCCAGCAGCCTAGCCGGGACTAGCGGGGTGGGTGAGCAGTTCTTC; CDR3aa: CASSLAGTSGVGEQFF
abundance: NA; d_gene: NA; v_gene: TRBV6-1; j_gene: TRBJ1-2; CDR3nt: TGTGCCAGCAGTGAGGGAGGGTTGGATGGCTACACCTTC; CDR3aa: CASSEGGLDGYTF
abundance: NA; d_gene: TRBD2; v_gene: TRBV11-3; j_gene: TRBJ2-7; CDR3nt: TGTGCCAGCAGCCCCCGGGACTATCACTACGAGCAGTACTTC; CDR3aa: CASSPRDYHYEQYF
abundance: NA; d_gene: NA; v_gene: TRBV5-1; j_gene: TRBJ1-2; CDR3nt: TGCGCCAGCAGCTTGGGCCCCCCTGGGGCAATTAACTATGGCTACACCTTC; CDR3aa: CASSLGPPGAINYGYTF
abundance: few; d_gene: NA; v_gene: TRBV21-1; j_gene: TRBJ2-1; CDR3nt: TGTGCCAGCAGCAAAGTTTTGACTAGCGGGGGCCTCTACAATGAGCAGTTCTTC; CDR3aa: CASSKVLTSGGLYNEQFF
abundance: few; d_gene: NA; v_gene: TRBV4-1; j_gene: TRBJ2-1; CDR3nt: TGCGCCAGCAGCCAAGGCCCAGGGGATGAGCAGTTCTTC; CDR3aa: CASSQGPGDEQFF
abundance: NA; d_gene: NA; v_gene: TRBV6-5; j_gene: TRBJ1-2; CDR3nt: TGTGCCAGCGGTTCGGACTATGGCTACACCTTC; CDR3aa: CASGSDYGYTF
abundance: NA; d_gene: TRBD1; v_gene: TRBV7-9; j_gene: TRBJ1-5; CDR3nt: TGTGCCAGCAGCTTTACGCCGGGACAGGGCAATCAGCCCCAGCATTTT; CDR3aa: CASSFTPGQGNQPQHF
abundance: few; d_gene: NA; v_gene: TRBV7-9; j_gene: TRBJ1-1; CDR3nt: TGTTCCAGCAGCTTCACAGGTCGCACTGAAGCTTTCTTT; CDR3aa: CSSSFTGRTEAFF
abundance: NA; d_gene: TRBD1; v_gene: TRBV28; j_gene: TRBJ1-5; CDR3nt: TGTGCCAGCAGGATACAGGGGGGGAGCAATCAGCCCCAGCATTTT; CDR3aa: CASRIQGGSNQPQHF
abundance: NA; d_gene: TRBD2; v_gene: TRBV6-4; j_gene: TRBJ2-2; CDR3nt: TGTGCCAGCAGTCTAACAAGCGGGAGTGTCGGGGAGCTGTTTTTT; CDR3aa: CASSLTSGSVGELFF
abundance: NA; d_gene: TRBD1; v_gene: TRBV6-5; j_gene: TRBJ2-7; CDR3nt: TGTGCCAGCAGCCGGGACAGGGCAGGGGAGCAGTACTTC; CDR3aa: CASSRDRAGEQYF
abundance: NA; d_gene: NA; v_gene: TRBV5-4; j_gene: TRBJ1-1; CDR3nt: TGTGCCAGCAGACGTCAGGGGTTTTTGAACACTGAGGCTTTCTTT; CDR3aa: CASRRQGFLNTEAFF
abundance: NA; d_gene: NA; v_gene: TRBV27; j_gene: TRBJ1-2; CDR3nt: TGTGCCAGCAGTCCCCAGACAGAGAACTATGGCTACACCTTC; CDR3aa: CASSPQTENYGYTF
abundance: few; d_gene: TRBD2; v_gene: TRBV14; j_gene: TRBJ2-1; CDR3nt: TGTGCCAGCAGCCAGGGGGAGATAGCGGGAGGAAGAGAGCAGTTCTTC; CDR3aa: CASSQGEIAGGREQFF
abundance: few; d_gene: NA; v_gene: TRBV2; j_gene: TRBJ1-6; CDR3nt: TGTGCCAGCAGTGACAAGGGAGTGGGTAATTCACCCCTCCACTTT; CDR3aa: CASSDKGVGNSPLHF
abundance: NA; d_gene: NA; v_gene: TRBV5-4; j_gene: TRBJ1-3; CDR3nt: TGTGCCAGCAGCCTCCCGCAGGCAGCAGGAAACACCATATATTTT; CDR3aa: CASSLPQAAGNTIYF
abundance: NA; d_gene: NA; v_gene: TRBV6-4; j_gene: TRBJ2-3; CDR3nt: TGTGCCAGCAGTGACCCGAACAGGGTGGACCCCACAGATACGCAGTATTTT; CDR3aa: CASSDPNRVDPTDTQYF